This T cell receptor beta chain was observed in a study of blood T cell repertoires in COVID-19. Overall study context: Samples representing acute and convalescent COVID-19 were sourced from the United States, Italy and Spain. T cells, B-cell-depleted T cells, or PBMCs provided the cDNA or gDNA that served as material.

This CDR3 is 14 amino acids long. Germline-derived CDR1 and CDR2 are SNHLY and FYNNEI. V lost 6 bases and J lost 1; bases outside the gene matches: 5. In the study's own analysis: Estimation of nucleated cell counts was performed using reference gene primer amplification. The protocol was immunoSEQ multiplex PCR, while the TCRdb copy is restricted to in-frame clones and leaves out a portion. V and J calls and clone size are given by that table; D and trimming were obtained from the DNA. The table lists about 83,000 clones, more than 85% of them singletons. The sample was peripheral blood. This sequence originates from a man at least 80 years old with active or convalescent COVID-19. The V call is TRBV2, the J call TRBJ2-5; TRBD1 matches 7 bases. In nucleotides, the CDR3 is TGTGCCAGCAGCTATAACAGGGGCCAAGAGACCCAGTACTTC. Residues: CASSYNRGQETQYF.